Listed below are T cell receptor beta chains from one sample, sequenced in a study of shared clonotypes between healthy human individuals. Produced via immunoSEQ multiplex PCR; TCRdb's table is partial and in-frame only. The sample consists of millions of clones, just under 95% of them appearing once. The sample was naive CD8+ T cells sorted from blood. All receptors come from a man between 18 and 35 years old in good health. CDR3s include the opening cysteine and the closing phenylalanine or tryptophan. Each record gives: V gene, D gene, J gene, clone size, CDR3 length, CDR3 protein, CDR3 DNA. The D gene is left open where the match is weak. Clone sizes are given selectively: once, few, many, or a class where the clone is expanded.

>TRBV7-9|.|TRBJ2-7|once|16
CASSLVSRDTNYEQYF
TGTGCCAGCAGCTTAGTTAGTAGGGACACTAACTACGAGCAGTACTTC
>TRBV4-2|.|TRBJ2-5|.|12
CASSRSGETQYF
TGTGCCAGCAGCCGGTCCGGGGAGACCCAGTACTTC
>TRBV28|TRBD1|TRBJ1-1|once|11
CASKTGSEAFF
TGTGCCAGCAAGACAGGGTCGGAAGCTTTCTTT
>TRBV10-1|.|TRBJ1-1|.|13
CASSRSGNTEAFF
TGCGCCAGCAGTCGTTCAGGGAACACTGAAGCTTTCTTT
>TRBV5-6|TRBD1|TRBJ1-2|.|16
CASSWETGQDVYGYTF
TGTGCCAGCAGCTGGGAGACAGGGCAGGACGTGTATGGCTACACCTTC
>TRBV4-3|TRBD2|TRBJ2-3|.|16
CASSQGLAGGTDTQYF
TGCGCCAGCAGCCAAGGTCTAGCGGGAGGCACAGATACGCAGTATTTT
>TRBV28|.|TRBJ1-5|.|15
CASRTDRGGNQPQHF
TGTGCCAGCAGGACCGACAGAGGTGGCAATCAGCCCCAGCATTTT
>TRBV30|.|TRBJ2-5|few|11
CAWSVGETQYF
TGTGCCTGGAGTGTAGGAGAGACCCAGTACTTC
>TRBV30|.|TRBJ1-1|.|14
CAWSVRGEKTEAFF
TGTGCCTGGAGTGTGCGGGGGGAGAAAACTGAAGCTTTCTTT
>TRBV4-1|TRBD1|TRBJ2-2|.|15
CASSHTGQAEGELFF
TGCGCCAGCAGCCACACGGGACAGGCCGAGGGGGAGCTGTTTTTT
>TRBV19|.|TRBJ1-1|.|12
CATREGNTEAFF
TGTGCCACTAGAGAGGGGAACACTGAAGCTTTCTTT
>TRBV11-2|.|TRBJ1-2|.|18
CASSLDTGRLGPEYGYTF
TGTGCCAGCAGCTTAGATACAGGCAGGCTAGGGCCTGAATATGGCTACACCTTC
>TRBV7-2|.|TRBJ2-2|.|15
CASSHVRSNTGELFF
TGTGCCAGCAGCCACGTCCGGTCGAACACCGGGGAGCTGTTTTTT
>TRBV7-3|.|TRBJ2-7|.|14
CASSFLGLSYEQYF
TGTGCCAGCAGCTTCTTGGGGTTATCCTACGAGCAGTACTTC
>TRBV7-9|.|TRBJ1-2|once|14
CASSLVGGGYGYTF
TGTGCCAGCAGCTTAGTCGGAGGGGGCTATGGCTACACCTTC
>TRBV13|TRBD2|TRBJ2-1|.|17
CASSQMLTSGRYNEQFF
TGTGCCAGCAGCCAAATGCTCACTAGCGGAAGGTACAATGAGCAGTTCTTC
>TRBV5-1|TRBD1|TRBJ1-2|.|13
CASSLTGDYGYTF
TGCGCCAGCAGCTTGACAGGGGACTATGGCTACACCTTC
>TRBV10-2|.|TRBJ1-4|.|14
CASNMRGPNEKLFF
TGCGCCAGCAACATGAGGGGACCTAATGAAAAACTGTTTTTT
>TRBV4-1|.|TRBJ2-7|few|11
CASSQGREQYF
TGCGCCAGCAGCCAAGGCAGGGAGCAGTACTTC
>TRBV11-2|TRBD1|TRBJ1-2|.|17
CASSFMPGTDTNYGYTF
TGTGCCAGCAGCTTCATGCCCGGGACAGACACTAACTATGGCTACACCTTC
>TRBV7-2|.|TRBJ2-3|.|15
CASSLVSRRGDTQYF
TGTGCCAGCAGCTTAGTCTCCAGGAGGGGGGATACGCAGTATTTT
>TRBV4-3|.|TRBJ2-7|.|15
CASSQEGGTSYEQYF
TGCGCCAGCAGCCAAGAAGGAGGGACCTCCTACGAGCAGTACTTC
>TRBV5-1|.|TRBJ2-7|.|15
CASSKSRAVAYEQYF
TGCGCCAGCAGCAAGTCCAGGGCAGTAGCTTACGAGCAGTACTTC
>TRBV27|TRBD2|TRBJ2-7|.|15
CASSAIGGGIYEQYF
TGTGCCAGCAGTGCCATTGGCGGGGGTATTTACGAGCAGTACTTC
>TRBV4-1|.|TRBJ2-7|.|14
CASSPLAGSYEQYF
TGCGCCAGCAGCCCTTTGGCTGGGTCGTACGAGCAGTACTTC
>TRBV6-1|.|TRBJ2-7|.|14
CASSDHRSSYEQYF
TGTGCCAGCAGTGACCACAGGAGCTCCTACGAGCAGTACTTC
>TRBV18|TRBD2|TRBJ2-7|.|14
CASSRTSGDYEQYF
TGTGCCAGCTCAAGGACTAGCGGGGACTACGAGCAGTACTTC
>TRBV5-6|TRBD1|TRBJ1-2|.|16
CASSVDRAPLSYGYTF
TGTGCCAGCAGCGTGGACAGGGCACCATTATCCTATGGCTACACCTTC
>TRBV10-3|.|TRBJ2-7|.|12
CATVGTPYEQYF
TGTGCCACTGTCGGGACACCCTACGAGCAGTACTTC
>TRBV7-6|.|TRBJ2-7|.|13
CASSSHGSYEQYF
TGTGCCAGCAGCTCCCACGGCTCCTACGAGCAGTACTTC
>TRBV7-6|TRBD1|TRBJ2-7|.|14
CASSYRGRVHEQYF
TGTGCCAGCAGCTACAGGGGTCGTGTCCACGAGCAGTACTTC
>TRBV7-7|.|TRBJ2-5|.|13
CASSEEGWETQYF
TGTGCTAGCAGCGAGGAGGGTTGGGAGACCCAGTACTTC
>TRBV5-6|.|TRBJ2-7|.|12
CASSLGVYEQYF
TGTGCCAGCAGCTTGGGCGTCTACGAGCAGTACTTC
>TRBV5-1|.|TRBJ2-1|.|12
CASSPRGHEQFF
TGCGCCAGCAGCCCCAGGGGTCATGAGCAGTTCTTC
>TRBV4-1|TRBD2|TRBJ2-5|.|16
CASSQGASGGEKTQYF
TGCGCCAGCAGCCAAGGGGCTAGCGGGGGTGAAAAGACCCAGTACTTC
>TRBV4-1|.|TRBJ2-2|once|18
CASSQDYIELTNTGELFF
TGCGCCAGCAGCCAAGATTATATAGAACTAACGAACACCGGGGAGCTGTTTTTT
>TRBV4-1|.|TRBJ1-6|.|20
CASSQDHQQGASSYNSPLHF
TGCGCCAGCAGCCAAGATCATCAACAAGGGGCGAGCTCCTATAATTCACCCCTCCACTTT
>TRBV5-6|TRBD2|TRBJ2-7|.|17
CASSLMSAGDSSYEQYF
TGTGCCAGCAGCTTGATGTCGGCGGGGGACTCCTCCTACGAGCAGTACTTC
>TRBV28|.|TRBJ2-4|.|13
CASSFRGGYIQYF
TGTGCCAGCAGTTTCCGGGGTGGGTACATTCAGTACTTC
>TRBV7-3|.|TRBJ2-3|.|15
CASSLGTLGSHTQYF
TGTGCCAGCAGCCTAGGGACTTTAGGTAGTCATACGCAGTATTTT
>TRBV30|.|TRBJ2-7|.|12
CAWSSLLSEQYF
TGTGCCTGGAGTTCCCTCCTTAGTGAGCAGTACTTC
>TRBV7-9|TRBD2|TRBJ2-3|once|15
CASRAGLAARDTQYF
TGTGCCAGCAGGGCGGGACTAGCGGCTCGAGATACGCAGTATTTT
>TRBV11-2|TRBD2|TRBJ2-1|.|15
CASSLLAGNYNEQFF
TGTGCCAGCAGCTTATTAGCGGGTAACTACAATGAGCAGTTCTTC
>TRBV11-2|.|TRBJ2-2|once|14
CASSLDPWTGELFF
TGTGCCAGCAGCTTAGACCCATGGACCGGGGAGCTGTTTTTT
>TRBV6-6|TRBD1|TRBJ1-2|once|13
CASSYSTGDGYTF
TGTGCCAGCAGTTACTCGACAGGGGATGGCTACACCTTC
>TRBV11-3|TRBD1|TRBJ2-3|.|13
CASSLGTGSTQYF
TGTGCCAGCAGCTTAGGGACAGGGTCTACGCAGTATTTT
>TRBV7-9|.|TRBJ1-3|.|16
CASSLAPASSGNTIYF
TGTGCCAGCAGCTTAGCCCCCGCCTCCAGTGGAAACACCATATATTTT
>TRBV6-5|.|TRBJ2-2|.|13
CASRPIDTGELFF
TGTGCCAGCAGGCCGATCGACACCGGGGAGCTGTTTTTT
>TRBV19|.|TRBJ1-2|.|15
CASSIDLEEYYGYTF
TGTGCCAGTAGTATAGATCTCGAGGAATACTATGGCTACACCTTC
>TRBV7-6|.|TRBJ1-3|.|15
CASSLGGATGNTIYF
TGTGCCAGCAGCTTGGGGGGGGCGACTGGAAACACCATATATTTT
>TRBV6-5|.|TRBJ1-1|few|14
CASSPTGGSTEAFF
TGTGCCAGCAGCCCGACAGGCGGGAGCACTGAAGCTTTCTTT
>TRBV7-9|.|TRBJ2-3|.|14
CASSSAGPVDTQYF
TGTGCCAGCAGCTCCGCCGGGCCAGTCGATACGCAGTATTTT
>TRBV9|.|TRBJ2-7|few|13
CASSVVPGYEQYF
TGTGCCAGCAGCGTAGTCCCGGGATACGAGCAGTACTTC